These 20 T cell receptor beta chains were sequenced from one sample in a study of cytomegalovirus exposure and HLA in healthy donors. It was with 60 Vbeta and 13 Jbeta primers that the PCR ran. Here immunoSEQ multiplex PCR was the method, and the copy in TCRdb shows in-frame clones only, minus some. The sample lists 55,000 to 75,000 clones; around two thirds were seen once. The specimen was PBMCs. The receptors were gathered from a human donor in good health.

This clone was recorded only once. Written as DNA, the CDR3 is TGTGCCAGCAGTTTGAGGTTGACAGGGGGCTCTAGCTATGGCTACACCTTC. This translates into CASSLRLTGGSSYGYTF. The J gene is TRBJ1-2, the V gene TRBV28; 10 bases map to TRBD1. Germline V gene sequence: CDR1 MDHEN, CDR2 SYDVKM. The junction had 11 bases not matched to a gene; V was cut back by 3 bases and J by 4 bases. CDR3 length equals 17 residues.

This clone was counted once. The gene calls are TRBV19 and TRBJ2-7, with 8 bases aligning to TRBD2. This CDR3 comprises 14 residues. The germline CDR1 and CDR2 sequences are LNHDA and SQIVND (reference sequence). J was trimmed by 5 bases and V by 8 bases; bases with no gene match: 11. This CDR3 reads CASSQAAGVHEQYF. The CDR3 DNA follows: TGTGCCAGTTCTCAGGCAGCGGGAGTCCACGAGCAGTACTTC.

The rearrangement joins TRBV15 to TRBJ1-5; 8 bases are shared with TRBD1. The CDR3 totals 13 residues. V was clipped by 4 bases and J by 7 bases; unmatched bases: 3. The V gene's germline CDR1 is LNHNV and CDR2 YYDKDF (reference sequence). The CDR3 nucleotides read TGTGCCACCAGCACCCGACAGGGGCAGCCCCAGCATTTT. Translated: CATSTRQGQPQHF.

The count of this clone is one. The V call is TRBV5-4, the J call TRBJ2-1, with 13 positions matching TRBD2. The CDR3 has 15 amino acids. Germline CDR1 SGHNT, CDR2 YYREEE (reference sequence). V lost 9 bases and J lost 6; bases outside the gene matches: 9. The CDR3 region is CATQETSGRGNEQFF. In DNA form, the CDR3 reads TGTGCCACCCAAGAAACTAGCGGGAGGGGCAATGAGCAGTTCTTC. The variable domain in full, completed from reference TRBV5-4 and TRBJ2-1, reads ETGVTQSPTHLIKTRGQQVTLRCSSQSGHNTVSWYQQALGQGPQFIFQYYREEENGRGNFPPRFSGLQFPNYSSELNVNALELDDSALYLCATQETSGRGNEQFFGPGTRLTVL.

This rearrangement joins TRBV13 to TRBJ1-1; D possibly corresponds to TRBD1 (6 bases). Trimming pared 3 bases from V and 1 base from J, leaving 6 bases between. The V gene's germline CDR1 is PRHDT and CDR2 FYEKMQ (reference sequence). The CDR3 has 13 residues. The CDR3: CASSLGQNTEAFF. In DNA, the CDR3 is TGTGCCAGCAGCTTGGGACAGAACACTGAAGCTTTCTTT.

The chain is built from TRBV5-4 and TRBJ2-1, with TRBD2 as a possible D gene (6 bases). CDR1 and CDR2 (germline): SGHNT, YYREEE (reference sequence). This CDR3 has 15 amino acids. Deletions cut 2 bases from V and 0 bases from J, with 9 bases between. The CDR3 DNA reads TGTGCCAGCAGCTTCTCGGGGGACTCCTACAATGAGCAGTTCTTC. It codes for CASSFSGDSYNEQFF.

The chain links TRBV7-9 to TRBJ2-5; 10 bases map to TRBD2. This CDR3 contains 14 residues. V gave up 5 bases and J gave up 3 bases; unmatched junction bases: 3. Germline assignment: CDR1 SEHNR and CDR2 FQNEAQ (reference sequence). CDR3 nucleotide sequence: TGTGCCAGCAGCCCCGGACTAGCGGAAGAGACCCAGTACTTC. It yields the protein CASSPGLAEETQYF.

The gene calls are TRBV7-8 and TRBJ1-3; D call uncertain. This CDR3 region has 15 residues. The germline V and J ends were trimmed by 2 bases and 0 bases, with 8 bases remaining between them. CDR1 and CDR2 (germline): SGHVS, FQNEAQ. The CDR3 region has the DNA TGTGCCAGCAGCTTATTGGGCCTCTCTGGAAACACCATATATTTT. This encodes CASSLLGLSGNTIYF.

This chain links TRBV19 with TRBJ1-4, with 8 bases fitting TRBD1. V lost 7 bases, J lost 7 bases, and 5 bases stayed unmatched. Germline CDR1 reads LNHDA; CDR2 reads SQIVND (reference sequence). This CDR3 comprises 13 residues. CDR3 DNA sequence: TGTGCCAGTAACGACAGGGGAGGTGAAAAACTGTTTTTT. It encodes CASNDRGGEKLFF.

This chain connects TRBV14 to TRBJ2-7; 8 positions agree with TRBD1. CDR1 is SGHDN and CDR2 is FVKESK in the germline V gene. The CDR3 is 14 amino acids. V lost 4 bases and J lost 5; bases outside the gene matches: 7. The CDR3 here is CASSLGAGGNEQYF. Written as DNA, the CDR3 is TGTGCCAGCAGCCTTGGGGCAGGGGGCAACGAGCAGTACTTC.

By sample fraction, this clone is medium-sized. The chain combines TRBV6-5 with TRBJ2-1; 7 bases are a match to TRBD2. This CDR3 has 15 amino acids. CDR1 and CDR2 (germline): MNHEY, SVGAGI. V lost 3 bases and J lost 4; bases outside the gene matches: 6. The CDR3 DNA reads as TGTGCCAGCAGTTATGCGGGAGTAGCATACAATGAGCAGTTCTTC. It is translated as CASSYAGVAYNEQFF.

The V gene is TRBV29-1, the J gene TRBJ2-1; weak D call: TRBD2 (6 bases). CDR1 is SQVTM and CDR2 is ANQGSEA in the germline V gene. This CDR3 is built from 13 residues. Trimming removed 6 bases from V and 5 bases from J, with 14 bases in between. The CDR3 DNA reads as TGCAGCGTGAGAGGGACTGCCGACAATGAGCAGTTCTTC. Amino acids: CSVRGTADNEQFF.

The chain has TRBV15 and TRBJ1-1, with TRBD1 matching over 9 bases. The CDR3 consists of 18 residues. Germline V lookup: CDR1 LNHNV, CDR2 YYDKDF (reference sequence). J was trimmed by 1 base and V by 1 base; bases with no gene match: 10. The CDR3 protein is CATSRGTGEITRNTEAFF. The CDR3 DNA is TGTGCCACCAGCAGAGGGACAGGGGAAATTACCAGGAACACTGAAGCTTTCTTT.

The chain recombines TRBV7-9 with TRBJ2-5, with 9 bases matching TRBD2. CDR3 size: 14 residues. Germline loops: CDR1 SEHNR, CDR2 FQNEAQ (reference sequence). The J segment lost 2 bases and the V segment lost 11 bases, leaving 9 bases of the junction unmatched. The CDR3, as DNA: TGTGCCTCCCTCCCGGGACTAGCACAAGAGACCCAGTACTTC. Its translation is CASLPGLAQETQYF.

The chain employs TRBV4-3 and TRBJ1-1, with D perhaps TRBD1 (5 bases). The CDR3 covers 14 residues. Germline V gene sequence: CDR1 LGHNA, CDR2 YSLEER. V was shortened by 4 bases and J by 5 bases, with 14 bases between the two germline ends. The CDR3 region has the DNA TGCGCCAGCAGCCTTGGGAGGGGAGGTACTGAAGCTTTCTTT. Encoded protein: CASSLGRGGTEAFF.

The chain couples TRBV4-2 to TRBJ1-4; D gene ambiguous. The germline CDR1 and CDR2 sequences are LGHNA and YNFKEQ. The CDR3 totals 14 residues. Between the trimmed V and J ends, which lost 1 base and 6 bases, there was a span of 9 bases. The CDR3 DNA sequence: TGTGCCAGCAGCCAAGGCAGTGCTGATGAAAAACTGTTTTTT. Its protein is CASSQGSADEKLFF.

The sample holds one count of this clone. The gene calls are TRBV21-1 and TRBJ1-3; no DNA check was done on the table's D call, TRBD1. TRBV21-1 counts as a pseudogene. CDR3 length: 15 residues. The CDR3 nucleotides read TGTGCCAGCATCCCACGCCAGGGGGGCGGAAACACCATATATTTT. Translated: CASIPRQGGGNTIYF.

This chain links TRBV5-1 with TRBJ2-2; the D gene is possibly TRBD2 (5 bases). The germline CDR1 and CDR2 sequences are SGHRS and YFSETQ. The CDR3 is 16 residues long. V shed 0 bases and J shed 0 bases, with 9 bases lying between them. CDR3 coding DNA: TGCGCCAGCAGCTTGGGGACTGCCTCGAACACCGGGGAGCTGTTTTTT. This encodes CASSLGTASNTGELFF.

This chain joins TRBV6-1 and TRBJ1-2; 8 bases map to TRBD1. The J segment lost 2 bases and the V segment lost 1 base, leaving 3 bases of the junction unmatched. Germline CDR1 MNHNS, CDR2 SASEGT. This CDR3 region has 15 residues. The CDR3 protein is CASSEGTGPNYGYTF. The CDR3 nucleotides read TGTGCCAGCAGTGAAGGGACAGGGCCGAACTATGGCTACACCTTC.

This chain joins TRBV5-1 and TRBJ1-3; tentatively, D is TRBD1 (5 bases). The V gene lost 4 bases and the J gene lost 0 bases, with 17 bases spanning the gap. Germline CDR1 and CDR2: SGHRS and YFSETQ. CDR3 length: 17 residues. CDR3: CASSAPAGGSSGNTIYF. The CDR3 bases are TGCGCCAGCAGCGCTCCTGCGGGGGGGAGCTCTGGAAACACCATATATTTT.